This T cell receptor beta chain was captured in a study of CD8+CD57+ T cells in acquired aplastic anemia. About the study: The average for DNA from sorted CD4+ and CD8+ cells was roughly 3 ug. Findings and limits, study-wide: With respect to CD8+ Simpson's diversity, patients and controls did not differ significantly. The study identified almost 30 CD8+ CDR3 sequences shared by patients and controls.

From germline, CDR1 is SGDLS and CDR2 YYNGEE. The CDR3 loop spans 14 amino acids. V shed 4 bases and J 4 bases; nucleotides not matched to a gene: 5. Ten or more counts support this clonotype. Its antigen is still unknown. TCR beta VDJ combinations and CDR3 sequences were profiled from genomic DNA. TCRdb ran MiXCR on the reads and lists one entry per CDR3 protein. The sample lists approximately 470,000 distinct CDR3 sequences; roughly 34% were seen once. Sequenced patients had shown CD8+CD57+ cell expansion by flow cytometry. The clonotype originates from a human donor with aplastic anemia. V gene TRBV9 combines with J gene TRBJ1-3, with 7 nucleotides matching TRBD1. The sample consisted of sorted CD4+, CD8+, or CD8+CD57+ T cells (not recorded which) from PBMCs. The CDR3 here is CASSSGTEGNTIYF. As DNA, the CDR3 is TGTGCCAGCAGCTCTGGGACAGAAGGAAACACCATATATTTT. The complete variable domain, with remaining parts taken from reference TRBV9 and TRBJ1-3, reads DSGVTQTPKHLITATGQRVTLRCSPRSGDLSVYWYQQSLDQGLQFLIQYYNGEERAKGNILERFSAQQFPDLHSELNLSSLELGDSALYFCASSSGTEGNTIYFGEGSWLTVV.